Listed below are T cell receptor beta chains from one sample, sequenced in a study of control samples from healthy donors and cancer patients. The protocol was immunoSEQ multiplex PCR, while the TCRdb copy is restricted to in-frame clones and leaves out a portion. The sample records roughly 80,000 clones, 85% to 90% being singletons. The specimen was blood. The receptor set was obtained from a man aged 50 or older in good health. Both conserved end residues are part of each CDR3. Fields, in order: D gene, V gene, clone size, CDR3 length, J gene, CDR3 DNA, CDR3 protein. A D gene is named only where the DNA matches it firmly. The size field is filled for only some rows; it gives once, few, many or a size class.

>TRBD2|TRBV24-1|NA|12|TRBJ2-2
TGTGCCGTCGGGGGGTGGACCGGGGAGCTGTTTTTT
CAVGGWTGELFF
>TRBD1|TRBV11-2|NA|13|TRBJ1-2
TGTGCCAGCAGCTTAGGGGACAGGGGTGTTTACACCTTC
CASSLGDRGVYTF
>TRBD1|TRBV5-6|once|18|TRBJ1-5
TGTGCCAGCAGCTTGGGGGGCCGACAGGGGGCGGTCAATCAGCCCCAGCATTTT
CASSLGGRQGAVNQPQHF
>TRBD1|TRBV18|NA|15|TRBJ1-6
TGTGCCAGCTCCCCTTCTGGACAGGGTAATTCACCCCTCCACTTT
CASSPSGQGNSPLHF
>TRBD2|TRBV6-1|NA|15|TRBJ2-1
TGTGCCAGCAGTGAAGAAGCGGGGGGCTACAATGAGCAGTTCTTC
CASSEEAGGYNEQFF
>NA|TRBV7-7|once|11|TRBJ2-2
TGTGCCAGCAGCGGTGCCGGGGAGCTGTTTTTT
CASSGAGELFF
>NA|TRBV7-2|NA|15|TRBJ2-3
TGTGCCAGCAGCCCCTGGGGTCTAAATACAGATACGCAGTATTTT
CASSPWGLNTDTQYF
>NA|TRBV3-1/TRBV3-2|NA|16|TRBJ1-5
TGTGCCAGCAGCCAAGGGGGTCTGGCAGGCAATCAGCCCCAGCATTTT
CASSQGGLAGNQPQHF
>TRBD1|TRBV19|NA|16|TRBJ2-7
TGTGCCAGTAGTGAATCCGGGACAGGGGTTTCCTACGAGCAGTACTTC
CASSESGTGVSYEQYF
>NA|TRBV24-1|NA|15|TRBJ2-1
TGTGCCACCAGTGACCCCTTAGGGGGGGGCAATGAGCAGTTCTTC
CATSDPLGGGNEQFF
>NA|TRBV7-9|NA|14|TRBJ1-1
TGTGCCAGCAGCCCGAGGGGAATGGGCACTGAAGCTTTCTTT
CASSPRGMGTEAFF
>NA|TRBV6-6|NA|12|TRBJ1-2
TGTGCCGCGAAAGACGGAGGATATGGCTACACCTTC
CAAKDGGYGYTF
>NA|TRBV11-2|once|14|TRBJ2-7
TGTGCCAGCAGCTCCCTCGACGAGCGAGACGAGCAGTACTTC
CASSSLDERDEQYF
>TRBD1|TRBV3-1/TRBV3-2|NA|15|TRBJ1-5
TGTGCCAGCAGCCAAGAATACAGGGGTAATCAGCCCCAGCATTTT
CASSQEYRGNQPQHF
>TRBD2|TRBV5-1|NA|19|TRBJ2-3
TGCGCCAGCAGCTTTAAAGGACTAGCGGGGGGGAATTTGGTAGATACGCAGTATTTT
CASSFKGLAGGNLVDTQYF
>NA|TRBV19|once|13|TRBJ1-2
TGTGCCAGTATTTCTCAGGTTGATTATGGCTACACCTTC
CASISQVDYGYTF
>NA|TRBV4-1|NA|13|TRBJ2-3
TGCGCCAGCAGTGGCCGGCAGGGAGATACGCAGTATTTT
CASSGRQGDTQYF
>NA|TRBV2|NA|14|TRBJ2-2
TGTGCCAGCAGTGAAACCCTAGCTCGGGGGGAGCTGTTTTTT
CASSETLARGELFF
>NA|TRBV27|NA|15|TRBJ1-5
TGTGCCAGCAGTTTATCGGCTTCGGCAGTCCAGCCCCAGCATTTT
CASSLSASAVQPQHF
>NA|TRBV7-9|once|16|TRBJ2-5
TGTGCCAGCAGCCCCGTAGCCGGGAAGTACCAAGAGACCCAGTACTTC
CASSPVAGKYQETQYF
>NA|TRBV4-1|NA|17|TRBJ2-3
TGCGCCAGCAGCCAAGAGCTCCAGGGCTCTAGCACAGATACGCAGTATTTT
CASSQELQGSSTDTQYF
>NA|TRBV18|NA|14|TRBJ1-5
TGTGCCAGCTCACCTGAGACAGGAGACCAGCCCCAGCATTTT
CASSPETGDQPQHF
>TRBD1|TRBV11-3|NA|14|TRBJ2-7
TGTGCCAGCAGCCTCCTGCCGGGACAGGGCGAGCAGTACTTC
CASSLLPGQGEQYF
>TRBD2|TRBV2|NA|18|TRBJ2-3
TGTGCCAGCAGTGGAGGTCTAGCGGGGGGGCCAAACACAGATACGCAGTATTTT
CASSGGLAGGPNTDTQYF
>NA|TRBV4-2|NA|12|TRBJ1-1
TGTGCCAGCAGCCAATCGAACACTGAAGCTTTCTTT
CASSQSNTEAFF
>NA|TRBV24-1|NA|17|TRBJ2-1
TGTGCCACCACCCCGGGAAGGGGGTTGAGCTCCTACAATGAGCAGTTCTTC
CATTPGRGLSSYNEQFF
>NA|TRBV11-2|once|13|TRBJ1-5
TGTGCCAGCAGCTTGGCAGGGAATCAGCCCCAGCATTTT
CASSLAGNQPQHF
>NA|TRBV7-2|NA|14|TRBJ1-2
TGTGCCAGCAGCTTAGCGCCGATCACCTATGGCTACACCTTC
CASSLAPITYGYTF
>TRBD1|TRBV5-6|once|17|TRBJ2-2
TGTGCCAGCAGCCATAATAGGGACAGAATAAACACCGGGGAGCTGTTTTTT
CASSHNRDRINTGELFF
>TRBD1|TRBV29-1|NA|14|TRBJ1-2
TGCAGCGTCGGGGACAGTCTCTGGGCCTATGGCTACACCTTC
CSVGDSLWAYGYTF
>NA|TRBV10-2|NA|16|TRBJ1-2
TGCGCCAGCAGTGAGTCACGGGATTCTTCTGGCTATGGCTACACCTTC
CASSESRDSSGYGYTF
>NA|TRBV10-2|NA|13|TRBJ2-5
TGCGCCAGCAGTGAAGGGGGTGGGGAGACCCAGTACTTC
CASSEGGGETQYF
>NA|TRBV5-8|few|14|TRBJ1-2
TGTGCCAGTCAGAACCCGGGACGGTCCTATGGCTACACCTTC
CASQNPGRSYGYTF
>TRBD1|TRBV19|NA|16|TRBJ2-1
TGTGCCAGTAGTAAATCCCGGGACAGGGGAGTCAATGAGCAGTTCTTC
CASSKSRDRGVNEQFF
>NA|TRBV4-2|NA|13|TRBJ1-5
TGTGCCAGCAGCCGAAAGGACAATCAGCCCCAGCATTTT
CASSRKDNQPQHF
>TRBD1|TRBV7-9|NA|15|TRBJ1-3
TGTGCCAGCAGCTTGGACAGGGGTACGGGAAACACCATATATTTT
CASSLDRGTGNTIYF
>NA|TRBV7-3|NA|16|TRBJ2-3
TGTGCCAGCAGCTCTCAAGGGCTCACGTCACGGGATACGCAGTATTTT
CASSSQGLTSRDTQYF
>NA|TRBV18|NA|16|TRBJ2-1
TGTGCCAGCTCACCCGGGGGTAGCGGAGTTTACAATGAGCAGTTCTTC
CASSPGGSGVYNEQFF
>NA|TRBV6-1|NA|16|TRBJ2-1
TGTGCCAGCAGTGAAATTTTCGGGAGCTCCTACAATGAGCAGTTCTTC
CASSEIFGSSYNEQFF
>NA|TRBV18|NA|17|TRBJ2-7
TGTGCCAGCTCATCTAATCATCCGGGACTCGCTCCCTACGAGCAGTACTTC
CASSSNHPGLAPYEQYF
>NA|TRBV11-3|NA|13|TRBJ2-1
TGTGCCAGCAGCTTAGGAGGGGCGAATGAGCAGTTCTTC
CASSLGGANEQFF
>NA|TRBV4-1|NA|14|TRBJ2-3
TGCGCCAGCAGCCAACGCACGGTGGCAGATACGCAGTATTTT
CASSQRTVADTQYF
>NA|TRBV5-1|NA|15|TRBJ2-1
TGCGCCAGCAGCTTCATTGCCGTTTCCTACAATGAGCAGTTCTTC
CASSFIAVSYNEQFF
>NA|TRBV6-5|NA|15|TRBJ2-1
TGTGCCAGCAGTCCTCGGACAGCGCGGGACAATGAGCAGTTCTTC
CASSPRTARDNEQFF
>TRBD2|TRBV11-2|NA|15|TRBJ2-2
TGTGCCAGCAGCCGTTCGCGGGGGTCCGGCGGGGAGCTGTTTTTT
CASSRSRGSGGELFF
>NA|TRBV18|NA|16|TRBJ2-5
TGTGCCAGCTCACCACCGAGCAGGGCCACACAAGAGACCCAGTACTTC
CASSPPSRATQETQYF
>NA|TRBV10-2|NA|16|TRBJ2-1
TGCGCCAGCAGTGGGGCGGCGGGGAGAGCCTACAATGAGCAGTTCTTC
CASSGAAGRAYNEQFF
>NA|TRBV5-5|NA|16|TRBJ2-5
TGTGCCAGCAGCCCCTTTATGGGGATTCGGGAAGAGACCCAGTACTTC
CASSPFMGIREETQYF
>NA|TRBV3-1/TRBV3-2|few|14|TRBJ2-3
TGTGCCAGCAGCCACAACAGCGGGACAGATACGCAGTATTTT
CASSHNSGTDTQYF
>NA|TRBV5-1|once|15|TRBJ1-1
TGCGCCAGCACCCCGGGAAGGCAGATGAACACTGAAGCTTTCTTT
CASTPGRQMNTEAFF
>NA|TRBV3-1/TRBV3-2|NA|12|TRBJ1-1
TGTGCCAGCAGCCAACTAGGACTCGAAGCTTTCTTT
CASSQLGLEAFF
>TRBD2|TRBV2|NA|15|TRBJ2-2
TGTGCCAGCAGTGGCGGGACTAGCGGGGTCGGGGAGCTGTTTTTT
CASSGGTSGVGELFF
>TRBD2|TRBV5-1|NA|17|TRBJ2-5
TGCGCCAGCAGCACCGGACTAGCGGGGGCGATCCAAGAGACCCAGTACTTC
CASSTGLAGAIQETQYF
>NA|TRBV19|NA|13|TRBJ2-7
TGTGCCAGTAGTTTGGGGCCAGGAGCCGAGCAGTACTTC
CASSLGPGAEQYF